These 9 T cell receptor beta chains share one sample of origin, sequenced in a study of identical twins. TCRdb reprocessed the 5' RACE reads with MiXCR, giving one entry per CDR3 protein. The table records about 570,000 distinct CDR3 sequences, just under 10% of them present only once. The same data also went into a second study, on yellow fever vaccine responses in identical twins.

The sequencing sample was made of PBMCs. These receptors came from a woman younger than 30 in good health.

This clonotype was counted between two and nine times. The rearrangement links TRBV7-2 to TRBJ2-1; D is possibly TRBD2 (5 bases). Between the trimmed V and J ends, which lost 5 bases and 10 bases, there was a span of 15 bases. The CDR3 runs 13 residues. In germline, CDR1 is SGHTA, CDR2 FQGNSA. Here the CDR3 DNA reads TGTGCCAGCAGCGCTCAACTAGAGCGGGAGCAGTTCTTC. Its protein product is CASSAQLEREQFF.

This clonotype appeared many times. The rearrangement links TRBV6-5 to TRBJ2-2; TRBD2 might be the D (5 bases). V was clipped by 2 bases and J by 2 bases, with 15 bases between them. The CDR3 has 17 amino acids. Germline-derived CDR1 and CDR2 are MNHEY and SVGAGI. Here the CDR3 reads CASSYNAGVVNTGELFF. The DNA of the CDR3 is TGTGCCAGCAGTTACAATGCCGGGGTAGTAAACACCGGGGAGCTGTTTTTT.

This clonotype was observed at least ten times. The chain links TRBV28 to TRBJ2-3; D gene ambiguous. CDR1 is MDHEN, CDR2 SYDVKM, per germline. There are 11 residues in the CDR3. The CDR3 region has the DNA TGTGGCTATGCGAGAGGAGATACGCAGTATTTT. Encoded protein: CGYARGDTQYF.

The chain combines TRBV7-2 with TRBJ1-6, with no clear D. Germline V lookup: CDR1 SGHTA, CDR2 FQGNSA. This CDR3 comprises 12 residues. The V gene lost 5 bases and the J gene lost 9 bases, with 8 bases spanning the gap. The DNA for the CDR3 is TGTGCCAGCAGCCACGGCAGTTCACCCCTCCACTTT. Protein product: CASSHGSSPLHF.

This clonotype turned up a few times. The V and J genes are TRBV12-3 or TRBV12-4 and TRBJ1-5, with D unclear. The CDR3 spans 15 residues. V was clipped by 1 base and J by 7 bases, with 14 bases between them. The CDR3 nucleotides are TGTGCCAGCAGTTTAGGGATACGGACCGACCAGCCCCAGCATTTT. Encoded protein: CASSLGIRTDQPQHF.

The genes are TRBV6-5 and TRBJ2-1, with 12 bases that match TRBD2. CDR1 is MNHEY, CDR2 SVGAGI, per germline. V was pared by 4 bases and J by 12 bases, with 13 bases of the junction left unmatched. The CDR3 has 16 amino acids. CDR3 nucleotide sequence: TGTGCCAGCAGTTCCATGACTAGCGGGAGTCCTCTAGGGCAGTTCTTC. It is translated as CASSSMTSGSPLGQFF.

This clonotype was counted many times. The chain joins TRBV7-8 to TRBJ2-7; the D gene is possibly TRBD1 (6 bases). Germline assignment: CDR1 SGHVS and CDR2 FQNEAQ. The CDR3 runs 14 residues. The V gene lost 0 bases and the J gene lost 2 bases, with 8 bases spanning the gap. The DNA for the CDR3 is TGTGCCAGCAGCTTAGCCCACAGGGCCTACGAGCAGTACTTC. Translated, it gives CASSLAHRAYEQYF.

This clonotype was found a few times. V and J are TRBV5-1 and TRBJ2-5; D possibly corresponds to TRBD1 (5 bases). Trimming took 2 bases from V and 0 from J, leaving 11 bases between them. Germline CDR1 is SGHRS and CDR2 is YFSETQ. The CDR3 contains 15 residues. The chain's CDR3 is CASSFQGSYQETQYF. CDR3 nucleotide sequence: TGCGCCAGCAGCTTCCAGGGCAGCTACCAAGAGACCCAGTACTTC.

This clonotype was detected only a few times. The gene calls are TRBV6-1 and TRBJ1-1, with 9 bases lining up with TRBD1. The CDR3 consists of 14 residues. Germline V gives CDR1 MNHNS, CDR2 SASEGT. With 1 base clipped from V and 3 bases from J, the junction kept 0 bases outside the gene matches. The CDR3 spells CASSEDRGHTEAFF. The CDR3 region has the DNA TGTGCCAGCAGTGAAGACAGGGGGCACACTGAAGCTTTCTTT.